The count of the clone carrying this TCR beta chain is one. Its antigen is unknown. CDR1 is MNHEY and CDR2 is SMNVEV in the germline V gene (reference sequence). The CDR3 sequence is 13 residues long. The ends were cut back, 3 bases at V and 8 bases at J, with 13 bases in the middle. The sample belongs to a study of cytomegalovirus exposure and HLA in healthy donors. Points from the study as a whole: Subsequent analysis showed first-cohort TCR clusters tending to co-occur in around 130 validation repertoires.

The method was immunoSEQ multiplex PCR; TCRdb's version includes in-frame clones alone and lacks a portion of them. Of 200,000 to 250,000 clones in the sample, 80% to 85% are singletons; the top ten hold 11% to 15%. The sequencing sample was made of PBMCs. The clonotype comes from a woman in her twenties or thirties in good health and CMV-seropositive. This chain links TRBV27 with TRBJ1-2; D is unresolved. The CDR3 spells CASSFLAGGGYTF. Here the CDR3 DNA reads TGTGCCAGCAGTTTTTTGGCTGGTGGCGGCTACACCTTC.